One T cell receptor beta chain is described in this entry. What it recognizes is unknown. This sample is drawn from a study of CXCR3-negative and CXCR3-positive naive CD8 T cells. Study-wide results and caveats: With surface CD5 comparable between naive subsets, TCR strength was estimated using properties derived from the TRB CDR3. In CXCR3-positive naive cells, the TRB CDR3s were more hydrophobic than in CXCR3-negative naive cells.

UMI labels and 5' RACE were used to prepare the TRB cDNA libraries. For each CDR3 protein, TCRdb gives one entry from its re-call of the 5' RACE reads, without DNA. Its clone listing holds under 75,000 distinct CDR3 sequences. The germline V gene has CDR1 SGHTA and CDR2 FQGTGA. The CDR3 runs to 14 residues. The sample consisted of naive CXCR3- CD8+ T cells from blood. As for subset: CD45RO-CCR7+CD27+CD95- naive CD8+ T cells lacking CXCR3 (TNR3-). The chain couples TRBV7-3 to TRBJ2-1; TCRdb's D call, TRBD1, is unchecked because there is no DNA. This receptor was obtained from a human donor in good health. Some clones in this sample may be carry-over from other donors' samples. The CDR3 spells CASSLMGLYNEQFF.